The 30 T cell receptor beta chains listed next were all sequenced from one sample in a study of T cell clonotyping in hematopoietic cell transplantation (dated by TCRdb to the early 2020s). What this sample's time point label stands for: 100 days after allo-HCT. The method behind the library was the immunoSEQ multiplex PCR assay. This is the immuneACCESS table as TCRdb keeps it, with only in-frame sequences that have V and J called. A part of the clones is gone; compared with another copy, unresolved V genes explain less than half, and the rest is unexplained. The table for this sample lists several thousand clones; around 80% of them were counted only once. About a fifth of the sample goes to the ten largest clones. The sequences come from peripheral blood mononuclear cells, collected 100 days after allogeneic stem cell transplant. All receptors come from a male patient aged 55 to 69 who had an allogeneic stem cell transplant, so T cells may come from the graft donor. Some clones in this sample may be carry-over from other donors' samples.

The chain joins TRBV9 to TRBJ2-7; D call uncertain. Trimming removed 0 bases from V and 7 bases from J, with 14 bases in between. Germline assignment: CDR1 SGDLS and CDR2 YYNGEE. The CDR3 has 14 residues. The CDR3 DNA follows: TGTGCCAGCAGCGTAGGGACCAACCCTAAGGAGCAGTACTTC. Translating gives CASSVGTNPKEQYF.

This clone appeared a single time. The chain is built from TRBV7-9 and TRBJ1-5; possibly TRBD1 for D (5 bases). Germline V gives CDR1 SEHNR, CDR2 FQNEAQ (reference sequence). V gave up 1 base and J gave up 6 bases, with 13 bases separating them. The CDR3 is made up of 15 amino acids. The CDR3, as DNA: TGTGCCAGCAGCTTAGGTCAAGATACAGGTCAGCCCCAGCATTTT. Protein sequence: CASSLGQDTGQPQHF. Full variable domain (rest looked up from reference TRBV7-9 and TRBJ1-5): DTGVSQNPRHKITKRGQNVTFRCDPISEHNRLYWYRQTLGQGPEFLTYFQNEAQLEKSRLLSDRFSAERPKGSFSTLEIQRTEQGDSAMYLCASSLGQDTGQPQHFGDGTRLSIL.

This clone counts as large (0.1 to 1%). The rearrangement links TRBV5-1 to TRBJ1-3; D call uncertain. This CDR3 contains 14 residues. V shed 2 bases and J shed 3 bases, with 9 bases lying between them. Germline values: CDR1 SGHRS, CDR2 YFSETQ. This CDR3 reads CASSFEGFGNTIYF. The CDR3 DNA sequence: TGCGCCAGCAGCTTCGAGGGATTTGGAAACACCATATATTTT.

This clone was detected only a few times. This chain links TRBV9 with TRBJ2-3; 9 nucleotides align to TRBD2. V lost 3 bases to trimming and J lost 5 bases; unmatched junction nucleotides: 13. CDR3 length equals 17 residues. Germline CDR1 SGDLS, CDR2 YYNGEE. This CDR3 reads CASSEGRGGRARDTQYF. In DNA, the CDR3 is TGTGCCAGCAGCGAGGGGCGGGGCGGGAGGGCCAGAGATACGCAGTATTTT.

The chain links TRBV7-6 to TRBJ1-4; 9 nucleotides align to TRBD1. Per germline, CDR1 SGHVS and CDR2 FNYEAQ. The V gene end was trimmed by 4 bases and the J gene end by 4 bases; junction bases not matched to a gene: 4. The CDR3 sequence is 15 residues long. CDR3 sequence: CASSYGTGNNEKLFF. The CDR3 DNA sequence: TGTGCCAGCAGCTATGGGACAGGGAATAATGAAAAACTGTTTTTT.

The genes are TRBV6-1 and TRBJ1-5; TRBD1 agrees at 7 bases. Germline-derived CDR1 and CDR2 are MNHNS and SASEGT. V lost 0 bases and J lost 2; bases outside the gene matches: 7. CDR3 length equals 17 residues. CDR3 nucleotide sequence: TGTGCCAGCAGTGAAGCTAGGGGGCAGGGCGGCAATCAGCCCCAGCATTTT. Protein sequence: CASSEARGQGGNQPQHF.

The chain links TRBV7-2 to TRBJ2-3; D may match TRBD1 or TRBD2 (5 bases each). The V end was cut by 1 base, the J end by 4 bases, with 9 bases between. The germline CDR1 and CDR2 sequences are SGHTA and FQGNSA. This CDR3 region has 14 residues. The CDR3 spells CASSLGGSSDTQYF. DNA for the CDR3: TGTGCCAGCAGCTTAGGGGGGTCATCAGATACGCAGTATTTT.

The chain combines TRBV19 with TRBJ1-5, with a tentative D call TRBD1 (6 bases). The germline CDR1 and CDR2 sequences are LNHDA and SQIVND (reference sequence). CDR3 length: 17 residues. V lost 0 bases and J lost 2, with 14 bases in between. In DNA, the CDR3 is TGTGCCAGTAGTATAGAAGTGGGGGGCCATGGCAATCAGCCCCAGCATTTT. Translation: CASSIEVGGHGNQPQHF.

The table lists this clone with a few counts. The genes are TRBV27 and TRBJ1-2; 9 bases are shared with TRBD1. CDR1 MNHEY and CDR2 SMNVEV come from the germline V gene (reference sequence). Germline trimming cut 7 bases from V and 1 base from J; bases unmatched to any gene: 4. This CDR3 has 14 residues. The CDR3 DNA follows: TGTGCCAGCACTAGGGGACAGGGTAACTATGGCTACACCTTC. Translation: CASTRGQGNYGYTF.

This clone came up once. The sample has other DNA sequences that encode this CDR3 too. CDR3 DNA sequence: TGTGCCAGCAGCTTAGCGGGAGGATCAAATGAGCAGTTCTTC. This codes for CASSLAGGSNEQFF. J is TRBJ2-1 and V is TRBV7-2, with a possible D match to TRBD2 (6 bases). CDR3 length equals 14 residues. Deletions cut 0 bases from V and 7 bases from J, with 10 bases between. The germline V gene encodes CDR1 SGHTA and CDR2 FQGNSA.

CDR3 sequence reads: CASSRREQGSLSNQPQHF. DNA for the CDR3: TGTGCCAGCTCACGACGAGAACAGGGATCCCTTAGCAATCAGCCCCAGCATTTT. The chain has TRBV18 and TRBJ1-5, with D perhaps TRBD1 (6 bases). CDR1 is KGHSH and CDR2 is LQKENI in the germline V gene. The CDR3 length is 18 residues. Trimming took 4 bases from V and 0 from J, leaving 19 bases between them.

This chain uses TRBV19 with TRBJ2-4; TRBD2 agrees at 12 bases. CDR1 is LNHDA and CDR2 is SQIVND in the germline V gene (reference sequence). The J segment lost 7 bases and the V segment lost 1 base, leaving 8 bases of the junction unmatched. This CDR3 region has 17 residues. CDR3 loop: CASSIGRLAGVSNIQYF. Written as DNA, the CDR3 is TGTGCCAGTAGTATAGGGCGACTAGCGGGAGTAAGCAACATTCAGTACTTC.

The rearrangement links TRBV2 to TRBJ1-2; 8 nucleotides align to TRBD1. The CDR3 runs to 13 residues. Trimming cost V 6 bases and J 4 bases; bases outside gene matches: 4. Germline V gene lookup returns CDR1 SNHLY and CDR2 FYNNEI. Here the CDR3 reads CASRDREGYGYTF. The CDR3 DNA follows: TGTGCCAGCAGGGACAGGGAGGGCTATGGCTACACCTTC.

Remarks on this clone: A read error is likely, as this CDR3 ends without the conserved phenylalanine or tryptophan. It is unclear where the CDR3 begins or ends on the DNA, so no DNA is shown, and the CDR3 is as TCRdb lists it. This chain joins TRBV23-1 and TRBJ2-7; TRBD2, the D gene given by the table, was not confirmed from the DNA. TRBV23-1 is an ORF, and what it does is uncertain. The CDR3 is 10 amino acids long, termini counted. The CDR3 sequence is CASSPRDSRR.

CDR3 loop: CASSLRLAGGTDTQYF. The CDR3 coding sequence is TGTGCCAGCAGCTTGCGACTAGCGGGAGGAACAGATACGCAGTATTTT. The chain links TRBV7-9 to TRBJ2-3, with TRBD2 identical over 13 bases. This CDR3 comprises 16 residues. V lost 3 bases, J lost 3 bases, and 3 bases stayed unmatched. Germline V CDR1 and CDR2: SEHNR, FQNEAQ (reference sequence).

By share, this clone ranks as large. The J gene is TRBJ2-2, the V gene TRBV9; D is possibly TRBD2 (5 bases). V was shortened by 5 bases and J by 1 base, with 9 bases between the two germline ends. This CDR3 has 14 amino acids. The V gene's germline CDR1 is SGDLS and CDR2 YYNGEE. Here the CDR3 reads CASSGLQNTGELFF. DNA for the CDR3: TGTGCCAGCAGTGGACTCCAGAACACCGGGGAGCTGTTTTTT.

The V gene is TRBV7-2, the J gene TRBJ2-1; D is unclear. V gave up 1 base and J gave up 4 bases, with 11 bases separating them. Per germline, CDR1 SGHTA and CDR2 FQGNSA. This CDR3 region has 15 residues. CDR3 in DNA: TGTGCCAGCAGCTTAGGGCTAGTGACTTACAATGAGCAGTTCTTC. Its protein is CASSLGLVTYNEQFF.

This clone has only one observation. CDR3 amino acids: CASSPRGLYGYTF. As DNA, the CDR3 is TGTGCCAGCAGCCCACGAGGTCTCTATGGCTACACCTTC. The V and J genes are TRBV11-2 and TRBJ1-2; D is unresolved. The CDR3 consists of 13 residues. V lost 5 bases to trimming and J lost 4 bases, with 11 bases between them. Per germline, CDR1 SGHAT and CDR2 FQNNGV.

The V and J genes are TRBV7-9 and TRBJ2-2; 7 bases are a match to TRBD2. V lost 5 bases, J lost 2 bases, and 8 bases stayed unmatched. The CDR3 runs 16 residues. CDR1 and CDR2 from the germline V gene are SEHNR and FQNEAQ (reference sequence). In DNA, the CDR3 is TGTGCCAGCAGCAAGGGGCGGGAGAGTAACACCGGGGAGCTGTTTTTT. It encodes CASSKGRESNTGELFF.

This clone was seen only once. The chain recombines TRBV5-1 with TRBJ2-3; no definite D call. The CDR3 sequence is 14 residues long. Germline loops: CDR1 SGHRS, CDR2 YFSETQ. V was shortened by 4 bases and J by 2 bases, with 11 bases between the two germline ends. The DNA for the CDR3 is TGCGCCAGCAGCGGGTCCATACCCACAGATACGCAGTATTTT. Its protein is CASSGSIPTDTQYF.

This rearrangement joins TRBV11-2 to TRBJ2-7, with 7 bases lining up with TRBD1. V was clipped by 5 bases and J by 6 bases; unmatched bases: 4. The CDR3 sequence is 12 residues long. CDR1 is SGHAT, CDR2 FQNNGV, per germline. CDR3 DNA: TGTGCCAGCAGCAAACAGGGGAGCGAGCAGTACTTC. This gives the protein CASSKQGSEQYF.

J is TRBJ1-1 and V is TRBV15, with unresolved D. Germline values: CDR1 LNHNV, CDR2 YYDKDF (reference sequence). Trimming pared 4 bases from V and 4 bases from J, leaving 7 bases between. The CDR3 extends over 12 amino acids. CDR3 residues: CATSMDSTEAFF. The CDR3, as DNA: TGTGCCACCAGCATGGACTCCACTGAAGCTTTCTTT.

The V gene is TRBV9, the J gene TRBJ2-1; D is uncertain. This CDR3 is 13 amino acids long. Germline lookup yields CDR1 SGDLS and CDR2 YYNGEE. V lost 0 bases, J lost 4 bases, and 5 bases lay in between. The CDR3: CASSVGYYNEQFF. Here the CDR3 DNA reads TGTGCCAGCAGCGTAGGCTATTACAATGAGCAGTTCTTC.

V gene TRBV10-3 combines with J gene TRBJ2-5; perhaps TRBD2 as D (5 bases). CDR1 and CDR2 (germline): ENHRY, SYGVKD. The CDR3 spans 16 residues. Trimming pared 0 bases from V and 5 bases from J, leaving 16 bases between. CDR3 sequence: CAISESRSSGTETQYF. CDR3 bases: TGTGCCATCAGTGAGTCGAGGTCGAGCGGAACGGAGACCCAGTACTTC.

The V gene is TRBV10-3, the J gene TRBJ1-2, with D possibly matching TRBD1 (5 bases). CDR3 size: 12 residues. The V and J ends lost 5 bases and 13 bases respectively, with 17 bases between them. Per the germline V gene, CDR1 is ENHRY and CDR2 is SYGVKD. This CDR3 reads CAISLLGGGFTF. The CDR3 region has the DNA TGTGCCATCAGTCTACTGGGGGGGGGTTTCACCTTC.

The chain combines TRBV6-5 with TRBJ2-7; 7 bases agree with TRBD1. Unmatched junction bases numbered 8, after V lost 7 bases and J lost 5 bases. This CDR3 has 13 amino acids. Germline CDR1 is MNHEY and CDR2 is SVGAGI. The CDR3 region has the DNA TGTGCCAGCACCTACTCAGGGGGACACGAGCAGTACTTC. Translating gives CASTYSGGHEQYF.

V and J are TRBV5-1 and TRBJ2-5, with 7 positions matching TRBD2. CDR1 is SGHRS, CDR2 YFSETQ, per germline. This CDR3 has 15 amino acids. The ends lost 0 bases at V and 5 bases at J; junction bases unmatched: 7. Written as DNA, the CDR3 is TGCGCCAGCAGCTTGGTGGCGGGAGATCCGGAGACCCAGTACTTC. Residues: CASSLVAGDPETQYF.

This chain connects TRBV19 to TRBJ1-2; 9 bases agree with TRBD1. The CDR3 has 12 residues. Trimming at V came to 6 bases and at J to 4 bases, leaving 0 bases not matched to a gene. Germline CDR1 is LNHDA and CDR2 is SQIVND (reference sequence). Here the CDR3 DNA reads TGTGCCAGTAGGGGACAGGGCTATGGCTACACCTTC. Translating it yields CASRGQGYGYTF.

The rearrangement uses TRBV19 and TRBJ1-1; D gene ambiguous. Germline values: CDR1 LNHDA, CDR2 SQIVND (reference sequence). This CDR3 has 14 residues. The ends were cut back, 6 bases at V and 4 bases at J, with 15 bases in the middle. Written as DNA, the CDR3 is TGTGCCAGTAGGGCCGGCACCCTCCGCACTGAAGCTTTCTTT. Protein sequence: CASRAGTLRTEAFF.

The chain is built from TRBV7-3 and TRBJ2-1; 16 bases line up with TRBD2. CDR3 size: 16 residues. From germline, CDR1 is SGHTA and CDR2 FQGTGA. V shed 5 bases, J shed 9 bases, and the junction held 7 bases outside the gene matches. Here the CDR3 reads CASSTGTSGRAAEQFF. CDR3 coding DNA: TGTGCCAGCAGCACCGGGACTAGCGGGAGGGCCGCTGAGCAGTTCTTC.